Following are 32 T cell receptor beta chains from one sample sequenced in a study of cytomegalovirus exposure and HLA in healthy donors. Primers: 60 Vbeta forward and 13 Jbeta reverse. Profiling relied on immunoSEQ multiplex PCR, and the TCRdb table lists in-frame clones only, not all of them. The table shows roughly 100,000 clones, with approximately 69% occurring only once. Sequences were obtained from PBMCs. The receptors here all came from a boy younger than 18 in good health and CMV-seropositive.

The chain joins TRBV30 to TRBJ1-5, with D hard to call. Trimming shortened V by 5 bases and J by 6 bases, and 17 bases separated the two germline ends. This CDR3 comprises 14 residues. Germline values: CDR1 GTSNPN, CDR2 SVGIG (reference sequence). The CDR3 spells CAWSSGPPGQPQHF. DNA of the CDR3: TGTGCCTGGTCCAGCGGGCCCCCGGGTCAGCCCCAGCATTTT. The variable domain in full, completed from reference TRBV30 and TRBJ1-5, reads SQTIHQWPATLVQPVGSPLSLECTVEGTSNPNLYWYRQAAGRGLQLLFYSVGIGQISSEVPQNLSASRPQDRQFILSSKKLLLSDSGFYLCAWSSGPPGQPQHFGDGTRLSIL.

The DNA for the CDR3 is TGCGCCAGCAGCATCCTAGCGGGATTAGCAGATACGCAGTATTTT. Translated: CASSILAGLADTQYF. The chain recombines TRBV5-1 with TRBJ2-3, with 9 bases lining up with TRBD2. The germline V gene encodes CDR1 SGHRS and CDR2 YFSETQ. V gave up 4 bases and J gave up 4 bases; unmatched junction bases: 7. The CDR3 totals 15 residues.

This chain's CDR3 is CATEPTLSGNTIYF. CDR3 nucleotide sequence: TGTGCCACTGAACCTACCCTCTCTGGAAACACCATATATTTT. The chain recombines TRBV15 with TRBJ1-3; D is undetermined. CDR1 is LNHNV and CDR2 is YYDKDF in the germline V gene (reference sequence). V was trimmed by 9 bases and J by 0 bases, leaving 12 bases between them. The CDR3 is 14 residues long. Full variable domain (outside the CDR3, taken from reference TRBV15 and TRBJ1-3): DAMVIQNPRYQVTQFGKPVTLSCSQTLNHNVMYWYQQKSSQAPKLLFHYYDKDFNNEADTPDNFQSRRPNTSFCFLDIRSPGLGDTAMYLCATEPTLSGNTIYFGEGSWLTVV.

The chain couples TRBV18 to TRBJ2-5; D remains ambiguous. Germline V CDR1 and CDR2: KGHSH, LQKENI. The CDR3 is 14 residues long. V dropped 2 bases and J dropped 2 bases, with 9 bases sitting between them. The CDR3 loop reads CASSPSYGQETQYF. CDR3 coding DNA: TGTGCCAGCTCACCAAGTTACGGGCAAGAGACCCAGTACTTC.

The CDR3 DNA is TGCAGCGTTGAAGATCGGAACTATGGCTACACCTTC. Translation: CSVEDRNYGYTF. The gene calls are TRBV29-1 and TRBJ1-2, with D hard to call. Germline V gene lookup returns CDR1 SQVTM and CDR2 ANQGSEA. The length of the CDR3 is 12 residues. V lost 0 bases to trimming and J lost 2 bases, with 4 bases between them.

The rearrangement joins TRBV28 to TRBJ2-6; 8 nucleotides line up with TRBD1. Unmatched junction bases numbered 5, after V lost 5 bases and J lost 2 bases. The germline V gene has CDR1 MDHEN and CDR2 SYDVKM. The CDR3 spans 16 residues. The CDR3 spells CASSGQGTTGANVLTF. The DNA of the CDR3 is TGTGCCAGCAGTGGACAGGGAACTACTGGGGCCAACGTCCTGACTTTC.

This clone was recorded only once. The chain is built from TRBV6-1 and TRBJ2-6; D is undetermined. This CDR3 has 15 residues. CDR1 is MNHNS, CDR2 SASEGT, per germline. Trimming left V 4 bases short and J 4 bases short, with 11 bases between. CDR3: CASSGQASGANVLTF. CDR3 bases: TGTGCCAGCAGTGGTCAGGCCTCGGGGGCCAACGTCCTGACTTTC.

J is TRBJ2-6 and V is TRBV2; 10 nucleotides match TRBD1. CDR3 length equals 19 residues. Per the germline V gene, CDR1 is SNHLY and CDR2 is FYNNEI. Trimming cost V 5 bases and J 4 bases; bases outside gene matches: 14. The chain's CDR3 is CASSLIPGQGLGGANVLTF. Here the CDR3 DNA reads TGTGCCAGCAGTCTTATCCCGGGACAGGGGTTGGGAGGGGCCAACGTCCTGACTTTC.

The V call is TRBV7-6, the J call TRBJ2-2; D remains unclear. This CDR3 region has 14 residues. Germline lookup yields CDR1 SGHVS and CDR2 FNYEAQ. With 5 bases removed from V and 2 bases from J, the gap between germline ends came to 9 bases. As DNA, the CDR3 is TGTGCCAGCAGCCAAACATTTAACACCGGGGAGCTGTTTTTT. This sequence encodes CASSQTFNTGELFF.

This chain connects TRBV29-1 to TRBJ2-3, with 10 positions matching TRBD1. V trimming: 6 bases; J trimming: 4 bases; junction bases outside the gene matches: 7. CDR1 SQVTM and CDR2 ANQGSEA come from the germline V gene. The CDR3 totals 14 residues. CDR3 sequence: CSVRTGTGADTQYF. CDR3 in DNA: TGCAGCGTGCGAACCGGGACAGGGGCAGATACGCAGTATTTT.

The chain has TRBV5-1 and TRBJ1-1; maybe TRBD1 (5 bases). V was shortened by 0 bases and J by 0 bases, with 9 bases between the two germline ends. CDR1 and CDR2 (germline): SGHRS, YFSETQ. This CDR3 contains 15 residues. The CDR3 nucleotides read TGCGCCAGCAGCTTGGTACCAGGGCTGAACACTGAAGCTTTCTTT. It encodes CASSLVPGLNTEAFF.

This clone was detected only a few times. The rearrangement uses TRBV27 and TRBJ2-3; 8 bases map to TRBD2. This CDR3 is 14 amino acids long. Germline CDR1 reads MNHEY; CDR2 reads SMNVEV (reference sequence). Germline trimming cut 3 bases from V and 14 bases from J; bases unmatched to any gene: 13. The CDR3 loop is CASSLKGLAPRAYF. The CDR3 DNA reads TGTGCCAGCAGTTTGAAAGGACTAGCCCCCCGTGCGTATTTT.

This clone showed up just a few times. The rearrangement links TRBV6-5 to TRBJ2-7; the match to TRBD2 covers 14 bases. Germline trimming cut 6 bases from V and 4 bases from J; bases unmatched to any gene: 2. This CDR3 spans 14 amino acids. Germline CDR1 is MNHEY and CDR2 is SVGAGI. The CDR3 coding sequence is TGTGCCAGCAGGAGACTAGCGGGGGGGTACGAGCAGTACTTC. This translates into CASRRLAGGYEQYF.

The V and J genes are TRBV30 and TRBJ1-2; 7 positions match TRBD1. Germline V gene data show CDR1 as GTSNPN and CDR2 as SVGIG (reference sequence). V lost 8 bases, J lost 6 bases, and 12 bases stayed unmatched. There are 13 residues in the CDR3. The CDR3 bases are TGTGCCCGGGGGGGCAGGGGGTCCGATGGCTACACCTTC. As protein: CARGGRGSDGYTF. Full variable domain (remainder filled in from reference TRBV30 and TRBJ1-2): SQTIHQWPATLVQPVGSPLSLECTVEGTSNPNLYWYRQAAGRGLQLLFYSVGIGQISSEVPQNLSASRPQDRQFILSSKKLLLSDSGFYLCARGGRGSDGYTFGSGTRLTVV.

V gene TRBV7-3 combines with J gene TRBJ2-7; 7 nucleotides agree with TRBD1. CDR1 is SGHTA and CDR2 is FQGTGA in the germline V gene. The V gene end was trimmed by 2 bases and the J gene end by 4 bases; junction bases not matched to a gene: 2. This CDR3 region has 13 residues. CDR3 DNA: TGTGCCAGCAGCTTAGGGACAGAGTACGAGCAGTACTTC. Its translation is CASSLGTEYEQYF.

The chain couples TRBV7-9 to TRBJ1-1; D uncertain. Germline-derived CDR1 and CDR2 are SEHNR and FQNEAQ (reference sequence). The CDR3 contains 14 residues. V was shortened by 2 bases and J by 4 bases, with 11 bases between the two germline ends. This CDR3 reads CASSLFAYGTEAFF. For the CDR3, the DNA is TGTGCCAGCAGCTTATTTGCATACGGCACTGAAGCTTTCTTT.

The chain links TRBV15 to TRBJ2-7, with a tentative D call TRBD1 (6 bases). The CDR3 has 16 amino acids. Germline CDR1 is LNHNV and CDR2 is YYDKDF (reference sequence). Trimming removed 0 bases from V and 3 bases from J, with 15 bases in between. The CDR3 loop is CATSRDSTGSGYEQYF. The CDR3 DNA follows: TGTGCCACCAGCAGAGATAGTACAGGGTCTGGCTACGAGCAGTACTTC. The full variable domain, in which reference TRBV15 and TRBJ2-7 provide the parts outside the CDR3, is DAMVIQNPRYQVTQFGKPVTLSCSQTLNHNVMYWYQQKSSQAPKLLFHYYDKDFNNEADTPDNFQSRRPNTSFCFLDIRSPGLGDTAMYLCATSRDSTGSGYEQYFGPGTRLTVT.

This rearrangement joins TRBV14 to TRBJ1-2; no clear D gene. V was clipped by 1 base and J by 2 bases, with 5 bases between them. From germline, CDR1 is SGHDN and CDR2 FVKESK. The CDR3 is 13 amino acids. CDR3 nucleotide sequence: TGTGCCAGCAGCCAAGGGGCGAACTATGGCTACACCTTC. This codes for CASSQGANYGYTF. The full variable domain, completed using reference TRBV14 and TRBJ1-2, is EAGVTQFPSHSVIEKGQTVTLRCDPISGHDNLYWYRRVMGKEIKFLLHFVKESKQDESGMPNNRFLAERTGGTYSTLKVQPAELEDSGVYFCASSQGANYGYTFGSGTRLTVV.

The chain recombines TRBV9 with TRBJ1-2; 7 nucleotides line up with TRBD1. The length of the CDR3 is 14 residues. V gave up 3 bases and J gave up 8 bases; unmatched junction bases: 10. Germline V gives CDR1 SGDLS, CDR2 YYNGEE. The CDR3 DNA sequence: TGTGCCAGCAGCGGTCACAGGGGAGTCAACGGCTACACCTTC. Protein product: CASSGHRGVNGYTF.

The V and J genes are TRBV4-1 and TRBJ2-5, with D tentatively TRBD1 (8 bases). The closer fit of TRBJ2-7 to the DNA end suggests the J call may be wrong. CDR3 length: 16 residues. Germline-derived CDR1 and CDR2 are MGHRA and YSYEKL. CDR3 loop: CASSQSGQGLSYEQYF. CDR3 DNA: TGCGCCAGCAGCCAATCAGGACAGGGACTATCCTACGAGCAGTACTTC.

V and J are TRBV15 and TRBJ2-7, with D possibly TRBD1 on 7 matching bases. Germline V gives CDR1 LNHNV, CDR2 YYDKDF (reference sequence). CDR3 length: 15 amino acids. V was shortened by 3 bases and J by 4 bases, with 16 bases between the two germline ends. Here the CDR3 reads CATSRGLQGTYEQYF. For the CDR3, the DNA is TGTGCCACCAGCAGGGGGTTACAGGGGACTTACGAGCAGTACTTC.

J is TRBJ2-7 and V is TRBV6-4, with TRBD2 matching 12 bases. The CDR3 sequence is 14 residues long. Looked up from germline, CDR1 is MRHNA and CDR2 is SNTAGT. J lost 3 bases, V lost 4 bases, and 1 base had no gene match. CDR3 nucleotide sequence: TGTGCCAGCAGTGCACTAGCGGGAGGCTACGAGCAGTACTTC. This sequence encodes CASSALAGGYEQYF.

The chain couples TRBV29-1 to TRBJ2-5, with TRBD1 as a possible D gene (7 bases). Germline V gene lookup returns CDR1 SQVTM and CDR2 ANQGSEA. The CDR3 is made up of 12 amino acids. V was clipped by 5 bases and J by 4 bases, with 11 bases between them. The DNA for the CDR3 is TGCAGCGTTCAGGGGGGCCGAGAGACCCAGTACTTC. It translates to CSVQGGRETQYF.

The gene calls are TRBV18 and TRBJ1-5; D is ambiguous. The CDR3 length is 14 residues. CDR1 and CDR2 (germline): KGHSH, LQKENI. The V end was cut by 2 bases, the J end by 4 bases, with 9 bases between. Here the CDR3 DNA reads TGTGCCAGCTCACCAACCCGTAGTAATCAGCCCCAGCATTTT. Protein sequence: CASSPTRSNQPQHF.

The CDR3 loop is CAWEGTVSSGYTF. The CDR3 nucleotides read TGTGCCTGGGAGGGAACAGTCTCCTCTGGCTACACCTTC. The V call is TRBV30, the J call TRBJ1-2; the D is unclear. Germline-derived CDR1 and CDR2 are GTSNPN and SVGIG (reference sequence). The CDR3 has 13 amino acids. Trimming cost V 5 bases and J 7 bases, with 17 bases left between them.

This chain connects TRBV11-2 to TRBJ2-2, with D perhaps matching TRBD2 (6 bases). In germline, CDR1 is SGHAT, CDR2 FQNNGV. V was shortened by 1 base and J by 8 bases, with 8 bases between the two germline ends. The CDR3 extends over 13 amino acids. The CDR3 DNA follows: TGTGCCAGCAGCTTAGGCCTAGCGGGGGAGCTGTTTTTT. This codes for CASSLGLAGELFF.

This chain links TRBV6-1 with TRBJ1-4; a possible D gene is TRBD1 (5 bases). Germline V lookup: CDR1 MNHNS, CDR2 SASEGT. CDR3 length: 14 residues. V lost 1 base, J lost 8 bases, and 11 bases lay in between. As DNA, the CDR3 is TGTGCCAGCAGTGAAGGGCAGGGAAGGGAAAAACTGTTTTTT. It translates to CASSEGQGREKLFF.

The chain uses TRBV29-1 and TRBJ2-7; TRBD1 matches at 8 bases. The CDR3 is 12 residues long. Germline assignment: CDR1 SQVTM and CDR2 ANQGSEA. V lost 7 bases, J lost 5 bases, and 7 bases stayed unmatched. The CDR3 sequence: CSAGTGVHEQYF. Written as DNA, the CDR3 is TGCAGCGCCGGGACAGGCGTCCACGAGCAGTACTTC.

V is TRBV30 and J is TRBJ1-2; D remains unclear. V gave up 0 bases and J gave up 0 bases, with 5 bases separating them. Germline-derived CDR1 and CDR2 are GTSNPN and SVGIG (reference sequence). The CDR3 totals 13 residues. The CDR3 is CAWSVQPNYGYTF. CDR3 nucleotides: TGTGCCTGGAGTGTACAACCTAACTATGGCTACACCTTC.

This clone was counted a few times. The chain recombines TRBV6-1 with TRBJ1-3, with 7 nucleotides matching TRBD1. Germline V lookup: CDR1 MNHNS, CDR2 SASEGT. The junction had 5 bases not matched to a gene; V was cut back by 4 bases and J by 2 bases. The CDR3 consists of 15 residues. As DNA, the CDR3 is TGTGCCAGCAGTGCTGATACAGGGGCTGGAAACACCATATATTTT. It is translated as CASSADTGAGNTIYF.

This sequence joins TRBV7-2 and TRBJ1-1; 8 bases agree with TRBD1. V lost 4 bases to trimming and J lost 5 bases; unmatched junction nucleotides: 6. The CDR3 covers 14 residues. In germline, CDR1 is SGHTA, CDR2 FQGNSA. The CDR3 protein is CASSSTGGETEAFF. The DNA of the CDR3 is TGTGCCAGCAGCTCCACAGGGGGAGAAACTGAAGCTTTCTTT.

The J gene is TRBJ1-3, the V gene TRBV6-5; D perhaps matches TRBD1 (5 bases). Per the germline V gene, CDR1 is MNHEY and CDR2 is SVGAGI. V gave up 2 bases and J gave up 0 bases, with 8 bases separating them. The CDR3 runs to 15 residues. CDR3 region: CASSYRDFSGNTIYF. CDR3 nucleotide sequence: TGTGCCAGCAGTTACAGGGACTTCTCTGGAAACACCATATATTTT.